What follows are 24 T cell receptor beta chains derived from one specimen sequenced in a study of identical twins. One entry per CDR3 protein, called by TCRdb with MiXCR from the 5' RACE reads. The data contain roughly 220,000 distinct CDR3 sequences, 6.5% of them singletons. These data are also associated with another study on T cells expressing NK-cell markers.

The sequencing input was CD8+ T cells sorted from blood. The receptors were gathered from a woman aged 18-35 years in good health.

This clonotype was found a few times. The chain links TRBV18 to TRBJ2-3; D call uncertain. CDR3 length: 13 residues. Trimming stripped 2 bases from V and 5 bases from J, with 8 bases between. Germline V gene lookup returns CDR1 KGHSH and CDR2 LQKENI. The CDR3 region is CASSPGSRDTQYF. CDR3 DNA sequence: TGTGCCAGCTCACCAGGTTCCCGAGATACGCAGTATTTT.

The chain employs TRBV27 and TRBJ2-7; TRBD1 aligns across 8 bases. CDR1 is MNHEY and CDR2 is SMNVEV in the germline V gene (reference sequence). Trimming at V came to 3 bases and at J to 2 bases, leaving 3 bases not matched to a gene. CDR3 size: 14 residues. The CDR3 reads CASSFQGATYEQYF. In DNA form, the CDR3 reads TGTGCCAGCAGTTTTCAGGGGGCTACCTACGAGCAGTACTTC.

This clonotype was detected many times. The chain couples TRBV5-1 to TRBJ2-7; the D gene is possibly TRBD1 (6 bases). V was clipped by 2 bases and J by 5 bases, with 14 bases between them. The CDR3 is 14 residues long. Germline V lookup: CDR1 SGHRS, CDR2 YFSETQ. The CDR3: CASSLDRPIDEQYF. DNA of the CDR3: TGCGCCAGCAGCTTAGACAGGCCAATCGACGAGCAGTACTTC.

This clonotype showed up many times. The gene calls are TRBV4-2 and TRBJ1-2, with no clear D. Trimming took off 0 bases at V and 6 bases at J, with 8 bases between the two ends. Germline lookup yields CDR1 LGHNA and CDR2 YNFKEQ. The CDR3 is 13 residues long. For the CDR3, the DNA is TGTGCCAGCAGCCAAGATGTGGGCCATGGCTACACCTTC. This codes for CASSQDVGHGYTF.

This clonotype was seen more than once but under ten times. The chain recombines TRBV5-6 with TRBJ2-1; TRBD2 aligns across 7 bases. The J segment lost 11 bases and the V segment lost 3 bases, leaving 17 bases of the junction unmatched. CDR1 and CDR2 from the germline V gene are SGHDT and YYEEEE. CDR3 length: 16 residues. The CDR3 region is CASSWGLSAGANKQFF. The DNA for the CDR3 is TGTGCCAGCAGCTGGGGATTGAGCGCGGGAGCGAACAAGCAGTTCTTC.

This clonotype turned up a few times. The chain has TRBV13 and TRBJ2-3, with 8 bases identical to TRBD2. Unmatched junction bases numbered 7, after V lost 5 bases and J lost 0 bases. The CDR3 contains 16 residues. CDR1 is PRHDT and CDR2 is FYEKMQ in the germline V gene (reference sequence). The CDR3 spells CASSPRTSRSTDTQYF. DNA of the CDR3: TGTGCCAGCAGCCCGCGGACTAGCAGAAGCACAGATACGCAGTATTTT.

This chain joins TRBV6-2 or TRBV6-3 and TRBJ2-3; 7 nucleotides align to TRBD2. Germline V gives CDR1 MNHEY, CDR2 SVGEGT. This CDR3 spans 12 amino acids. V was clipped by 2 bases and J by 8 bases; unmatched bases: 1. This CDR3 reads CASSYAGVTQYF. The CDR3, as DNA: TGTGCCAGCAGTTACGCGGGGGTTACGCAGTATTTT.

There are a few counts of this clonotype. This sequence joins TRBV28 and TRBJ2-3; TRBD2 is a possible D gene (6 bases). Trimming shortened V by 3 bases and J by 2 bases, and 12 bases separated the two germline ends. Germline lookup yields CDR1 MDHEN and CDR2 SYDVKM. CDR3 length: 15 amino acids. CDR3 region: CASSLVAEYTDTQYF. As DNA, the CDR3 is TGTGCCAGCAGTTTGGTAGCGGAGTACACAGATACGCAGTATTTT. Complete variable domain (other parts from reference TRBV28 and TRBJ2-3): DVKVTQSSRYLVKRTGEKVFLECVQDMDHENMFWYRQDPGLGLRLIYFSYDVKMKEKGDIPEGYSVSREKKERFSLILESASTNQTSMYLCASSLVAEYTDTQYFGPGTRLTVL.

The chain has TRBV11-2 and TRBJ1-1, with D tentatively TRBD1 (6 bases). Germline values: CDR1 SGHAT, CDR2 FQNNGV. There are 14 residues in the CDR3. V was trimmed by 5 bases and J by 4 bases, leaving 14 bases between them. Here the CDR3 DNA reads TGTGCCAGCAGCCGAACAGGGTCAGGCACTGAAGCTTTCTTT. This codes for CASSRTGSGTEAFF.

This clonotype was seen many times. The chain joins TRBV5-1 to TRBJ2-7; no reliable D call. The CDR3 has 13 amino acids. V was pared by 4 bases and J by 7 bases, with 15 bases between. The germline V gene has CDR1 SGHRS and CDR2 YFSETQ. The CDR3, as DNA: TGCGCCAGCAGCCCCCTGGGAAACACAGAGCAGTACTTC. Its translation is CASSPLGNTEQYF.

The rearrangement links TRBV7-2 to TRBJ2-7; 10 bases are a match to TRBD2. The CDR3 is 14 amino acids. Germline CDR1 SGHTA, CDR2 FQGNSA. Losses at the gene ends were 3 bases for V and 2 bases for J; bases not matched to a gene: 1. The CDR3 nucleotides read TGTGCCAGCAGCTTTACTAGCGGGGCCTACGAGCAGTACTTC. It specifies CASSFTSGAYEQYF.

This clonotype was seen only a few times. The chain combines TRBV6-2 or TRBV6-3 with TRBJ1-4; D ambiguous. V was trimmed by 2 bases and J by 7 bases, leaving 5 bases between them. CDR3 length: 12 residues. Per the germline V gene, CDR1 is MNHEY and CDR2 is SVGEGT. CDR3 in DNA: TGTGCCAGCAGTTACAGCGCTGAAAAACTGTTTTTT. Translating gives CASSYSAEKLFF.

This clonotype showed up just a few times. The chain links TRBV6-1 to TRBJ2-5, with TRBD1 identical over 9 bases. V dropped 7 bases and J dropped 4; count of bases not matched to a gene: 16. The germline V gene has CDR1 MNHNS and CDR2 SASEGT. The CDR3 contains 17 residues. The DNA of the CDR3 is TGTGCCAGCACCGAAGGGTGGGACAGGGTATTAGGAGAGACCCAGTACTTC. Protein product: CASTEGWDRVLGETQYF.

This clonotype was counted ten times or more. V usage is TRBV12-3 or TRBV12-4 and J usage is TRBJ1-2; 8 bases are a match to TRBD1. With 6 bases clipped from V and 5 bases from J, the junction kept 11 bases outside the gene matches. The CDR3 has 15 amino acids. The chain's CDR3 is CASSPNPGTGYGYTF. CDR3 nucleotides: TGTGCCAGCAGCCCTAACCCCGGGACAGGATATGGCTACACCTTC.

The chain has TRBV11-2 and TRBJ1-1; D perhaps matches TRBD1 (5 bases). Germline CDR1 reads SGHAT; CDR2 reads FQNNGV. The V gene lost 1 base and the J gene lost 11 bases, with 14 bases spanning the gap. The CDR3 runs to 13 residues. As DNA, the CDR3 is TGTGCCAGCAGCTTAGGGGGGGATATGGAGGCTTTCTTT. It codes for CASSLGGDMEAFF.

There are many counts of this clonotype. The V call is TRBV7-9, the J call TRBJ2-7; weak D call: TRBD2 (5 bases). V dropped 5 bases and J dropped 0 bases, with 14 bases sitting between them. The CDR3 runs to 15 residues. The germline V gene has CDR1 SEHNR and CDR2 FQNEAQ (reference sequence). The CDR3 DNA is TGTGCCAGCAGCCCTCCTGCGGGTCTCTCCTACGAGCAGTACTTC. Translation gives CASSPPAGLSYEQYF.

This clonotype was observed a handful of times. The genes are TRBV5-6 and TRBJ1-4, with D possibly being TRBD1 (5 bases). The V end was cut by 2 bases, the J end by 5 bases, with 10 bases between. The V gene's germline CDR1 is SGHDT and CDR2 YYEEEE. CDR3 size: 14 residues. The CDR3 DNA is TGTGCCAGCAGCTTCGGGACGGAAAATGAAAAACTGTTTTTT. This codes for CASSFGTENEKLFF. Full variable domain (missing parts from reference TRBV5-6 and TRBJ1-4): DAGVTQSPTHLIKTRGQQVTLRCSPKSGHDTVSWYQQALGQGPQFIFQYYEEEERQRGNFPDRFSGHQFPNYSSELNVNALLLGDSALYLCASSFGTENEKLFFGSGTQLSVL.

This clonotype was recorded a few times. Written as DNA, the CDR3 is TGTGCCAGCAGCTTAGAATCGGGGGCGGCGTACAATGAGCAGTTCTTC. Protein product: CASSLESGAAYNEQFF. The chain combines TRBV11-2 with TRBJ2-1; either TRBD1 or TRBD2 may fit D (6 bases each). The CDR3 has 16 amino acids. Germline loops: CDR1 SGHAT, CDR2 FQNNGV. V lost 0 bases and J lost 4, with 13 bases in between.

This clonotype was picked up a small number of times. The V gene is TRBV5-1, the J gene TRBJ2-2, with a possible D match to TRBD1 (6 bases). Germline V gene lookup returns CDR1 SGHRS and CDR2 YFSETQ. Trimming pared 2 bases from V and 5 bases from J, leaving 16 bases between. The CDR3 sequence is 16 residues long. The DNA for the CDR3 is TGCGCCAGCAGCTTCCGACAGGCAGAGTATACCGGGGAGCTGTTTTTT. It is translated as CASSFRQAEYTGELFF.

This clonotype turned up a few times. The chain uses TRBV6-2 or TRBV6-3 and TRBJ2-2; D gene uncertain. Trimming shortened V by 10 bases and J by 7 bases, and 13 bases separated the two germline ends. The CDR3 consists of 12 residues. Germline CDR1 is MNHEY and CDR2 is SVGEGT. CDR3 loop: CAIEDRGGELFF. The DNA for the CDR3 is TGTGCCATAGAGGACCGAGGCGGGGAGCTGTTTTTT.

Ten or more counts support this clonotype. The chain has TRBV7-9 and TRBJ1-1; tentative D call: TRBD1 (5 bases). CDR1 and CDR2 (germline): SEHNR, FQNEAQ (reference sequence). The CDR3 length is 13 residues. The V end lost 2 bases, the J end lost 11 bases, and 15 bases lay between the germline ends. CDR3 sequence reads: CASSLISGPQAFF. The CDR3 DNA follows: TGTGCCAGCAGCTTAATTTCAGGGCCCCAGGCTTTCTTT.

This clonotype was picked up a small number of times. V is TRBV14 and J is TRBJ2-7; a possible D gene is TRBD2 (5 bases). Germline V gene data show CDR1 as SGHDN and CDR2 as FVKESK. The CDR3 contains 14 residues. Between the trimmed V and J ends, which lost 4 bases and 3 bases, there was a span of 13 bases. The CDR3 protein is CASSRETNYYEQYF. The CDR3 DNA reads TGTGCCAGCAGCCGTGAGACTAATTACTACGAGCAGTACTTC.

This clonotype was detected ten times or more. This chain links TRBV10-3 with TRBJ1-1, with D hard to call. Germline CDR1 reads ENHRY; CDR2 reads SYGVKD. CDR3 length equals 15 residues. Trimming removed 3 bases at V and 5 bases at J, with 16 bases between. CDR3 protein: CAISESVGEDTEAFF. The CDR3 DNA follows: TGTGCCATCAGTGAATCAGTGGGAGAGGATACTGAAGCTTTCTTT.

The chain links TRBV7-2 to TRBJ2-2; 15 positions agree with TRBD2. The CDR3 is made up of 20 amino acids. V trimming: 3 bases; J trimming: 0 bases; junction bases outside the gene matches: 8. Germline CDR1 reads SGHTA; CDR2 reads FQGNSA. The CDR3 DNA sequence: TGTGCCAGCAGCTTGCGGTCCGGGACTAGCGGGGGGCCGAACACCGGGGAGCTGTTTTTT. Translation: CASSLRSGTSGGPNTGELFF.